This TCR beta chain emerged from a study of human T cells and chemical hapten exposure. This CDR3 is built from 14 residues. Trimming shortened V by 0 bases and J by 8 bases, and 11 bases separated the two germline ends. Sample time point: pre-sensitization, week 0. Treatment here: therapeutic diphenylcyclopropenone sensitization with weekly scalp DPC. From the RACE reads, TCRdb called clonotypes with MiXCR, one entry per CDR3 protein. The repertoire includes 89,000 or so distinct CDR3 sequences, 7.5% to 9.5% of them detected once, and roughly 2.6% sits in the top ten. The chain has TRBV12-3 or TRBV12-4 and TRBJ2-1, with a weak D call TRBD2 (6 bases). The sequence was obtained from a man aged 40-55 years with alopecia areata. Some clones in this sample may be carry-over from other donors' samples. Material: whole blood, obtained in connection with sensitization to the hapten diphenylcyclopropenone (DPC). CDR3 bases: TGTGCCAGCAGTTTAGCGCTAACGGGGGATGAGCAGTTCTTC. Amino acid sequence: CASSLALTGDEQFF.